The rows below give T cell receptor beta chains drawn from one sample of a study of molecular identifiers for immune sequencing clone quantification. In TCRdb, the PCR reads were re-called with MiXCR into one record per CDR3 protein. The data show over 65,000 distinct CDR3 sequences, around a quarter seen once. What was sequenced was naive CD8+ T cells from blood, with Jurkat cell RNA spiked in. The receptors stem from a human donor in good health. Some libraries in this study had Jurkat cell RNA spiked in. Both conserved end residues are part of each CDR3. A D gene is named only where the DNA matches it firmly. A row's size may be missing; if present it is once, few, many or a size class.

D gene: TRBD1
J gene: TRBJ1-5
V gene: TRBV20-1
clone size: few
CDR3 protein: CSAISRGQGRYQPQHF
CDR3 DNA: TGCAGTGCTATTTCCCGCGGACAGGGGCGCTATCAGCCCCAGCATTTT

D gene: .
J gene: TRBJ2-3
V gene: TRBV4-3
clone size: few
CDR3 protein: CASSQSSRASTDTQYF
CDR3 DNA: TGCGCCAGCAGCCAGTCTAGCCGGGCAAGCACAGATACGCAGTATTTT

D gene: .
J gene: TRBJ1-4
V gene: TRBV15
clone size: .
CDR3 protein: CATSRQVEGEKLFF
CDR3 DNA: TGTGCCACCAGCAGGCAAGTGGAGGGTGAAAAACTGTTTTTT

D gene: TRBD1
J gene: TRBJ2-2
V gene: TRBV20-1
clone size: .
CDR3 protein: CSARGRGTGRTGELFF
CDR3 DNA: TGCAGTGCTAGAGGAAGGGGGACAGGGCGAACCGGGGAGCTGTTTTTT

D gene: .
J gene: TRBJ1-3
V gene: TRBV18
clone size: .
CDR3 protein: CASSPSVSSGNTIYF
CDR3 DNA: TGTGCCAGCTCACCTTCAGTAAGCTCTGGAAACACCATATATTTT

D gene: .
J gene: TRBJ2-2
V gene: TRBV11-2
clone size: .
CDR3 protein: CASLQIALSLSGELFF
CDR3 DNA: TGTGCCAGCCTCCAAATCGCCCTGAGCTTGTCCGGGGAGCTGTTTTTT

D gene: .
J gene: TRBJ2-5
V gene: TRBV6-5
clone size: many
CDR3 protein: CASSYSRAETQYF
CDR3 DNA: TGTGCCAGCAGTTACTCGAGGGCAGAGACCCAGTACTTC

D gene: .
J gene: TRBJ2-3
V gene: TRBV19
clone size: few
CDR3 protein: CASSRIYTDTQYF
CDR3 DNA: TGTGCCAGTAGTCGTATCTACACAGATACGCAGTATTTT

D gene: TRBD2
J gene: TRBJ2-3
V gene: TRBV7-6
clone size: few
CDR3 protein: CASSLFGLAGRGNTQYF
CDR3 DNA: TGTGCCAGCAGCTTATTCGGACTAGCGGGAAGGGGAAATACGCAGTATTTT

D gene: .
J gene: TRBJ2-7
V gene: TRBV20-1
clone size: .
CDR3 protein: CSARAAEAYEQYF
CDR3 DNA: TGCAGTGCAAGAGCGGCAGAAGCCTACGAGCAGTACTTC

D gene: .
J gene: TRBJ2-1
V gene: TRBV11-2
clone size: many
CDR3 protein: CASSLGYSYNEQFF
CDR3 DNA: TGTGCCAGCAGCTTGGGCTACTCCTACAATGAGCAGTTCTTC

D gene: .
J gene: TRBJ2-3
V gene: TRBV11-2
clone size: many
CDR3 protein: CASSFKGTDTQYF
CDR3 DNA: TGTGCCAGCAGCTTTAAGGGCACAGATACGCAGTATTTT

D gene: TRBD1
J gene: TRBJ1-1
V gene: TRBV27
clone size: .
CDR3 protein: CASMRTGGTEASF
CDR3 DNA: TGTGCCAGCATGAGGACAGGTGGGACTGAAGCTTCCTTT

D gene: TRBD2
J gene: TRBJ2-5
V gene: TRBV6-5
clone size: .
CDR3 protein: CASSSETSGRAVETQYF
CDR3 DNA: TGTGCCAGCAGCTCCGAGACTAGCGGGAGGGCCGTAGAGACCCAGTACTTC

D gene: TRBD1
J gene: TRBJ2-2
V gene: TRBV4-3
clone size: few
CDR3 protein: CASSHRTGENRTGELFF
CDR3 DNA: TGCGCCAGCAGCCATAGGACAGGGGAGAACAGGACCGGGGAGCTGTTTTTT

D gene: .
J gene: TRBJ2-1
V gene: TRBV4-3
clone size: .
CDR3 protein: CASSPGEAHMGNEQFF
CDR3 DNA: TGCGCCAGCAGCCCCGGGGAGGCCCATATGGGCAATGAGCAGTTCTTC

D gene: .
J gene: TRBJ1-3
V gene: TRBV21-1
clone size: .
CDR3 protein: CASSGDRVAYTIYF
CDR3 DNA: TGTGCCAGCAGCGGGGACAGGGTGGCTTACACCATATATTTT

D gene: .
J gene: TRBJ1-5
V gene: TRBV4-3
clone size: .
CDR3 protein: CASSPGQYSMANQPQHF
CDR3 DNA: TGCGCCAGCAGCCCTGGACAGTACTCTATGGCCAATCAGCCCCAGCATTTT

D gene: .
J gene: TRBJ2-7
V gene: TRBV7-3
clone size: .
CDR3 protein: CASLRPPSYEQYF
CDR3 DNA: TGTGCCAGCCTGAGACCTCCGTCATACGAGCAGTACTTC

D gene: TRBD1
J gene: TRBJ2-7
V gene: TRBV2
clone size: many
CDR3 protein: CASSEGQQGAEQYF
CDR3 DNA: TGTGCCAGCAGTGAAGGGCAACAGGGGGCAGAGCAGTACTTC

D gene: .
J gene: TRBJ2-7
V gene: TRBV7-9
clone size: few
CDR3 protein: CASSPYLGDGEQYF
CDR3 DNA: TGTGCCAGCAGCCCCTATTTGGGGGATGGGGAGCAGTACTTC

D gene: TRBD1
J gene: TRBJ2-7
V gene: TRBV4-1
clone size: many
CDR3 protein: CASSQPGQGFDEQYF
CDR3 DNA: TGCGCCAGCAGCCAGCCGGGACAGGGCTTCGACGAGCAGTACTTC

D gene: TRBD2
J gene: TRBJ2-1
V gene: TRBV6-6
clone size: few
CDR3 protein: CASSPGLAMYEQFF
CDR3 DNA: TGTGCCAGCAGCCCGGGACTAGCTATGTATGAGCAGTTCTTC

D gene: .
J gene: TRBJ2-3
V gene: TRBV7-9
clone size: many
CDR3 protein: CASSPRYVDVGTSTDTQYF
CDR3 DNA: TGTGCCAGCAGCCCCCGATATGTTGATGTGGGAACTAGCACAGATACGCAGTATTTT

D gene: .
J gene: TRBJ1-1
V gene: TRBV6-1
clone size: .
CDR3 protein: CASNPIAGTEASF
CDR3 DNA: TGTGCCAGCAACCCAATAGCGGGGACTGAAGCTTCCTTT

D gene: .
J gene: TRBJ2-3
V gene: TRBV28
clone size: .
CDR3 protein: CASSWSWDGGTDTQYF
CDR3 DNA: TGTGCCAGCAGTTGGTCATGGGACGGGGGCACAGATACGCAGTATTTT

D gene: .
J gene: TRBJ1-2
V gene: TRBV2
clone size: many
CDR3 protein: CASSDTDNYGYTF
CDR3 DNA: TGTGCCAGCAGTGATACAGACAACTATGGCTACACCTTC

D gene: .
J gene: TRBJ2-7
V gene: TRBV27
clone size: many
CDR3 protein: CASTTFFERGRYEQYF
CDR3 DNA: TGTGCCAGCACCACCTTCTTCGAGAGAGGAAGGTACGAGCAGTACTTC

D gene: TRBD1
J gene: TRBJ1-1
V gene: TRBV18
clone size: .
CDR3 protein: CASSPGGGVTEAFF
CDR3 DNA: TGTGCCAGCTCACCGGGAGGGGGCGTGACTGAAGCTTTCTTT

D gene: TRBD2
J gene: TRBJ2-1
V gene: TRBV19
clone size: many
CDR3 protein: CASSWTSGNYNEQFF
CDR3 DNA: TGTGCCAGTAGTTGGACTAGCGGGAACTACAATGAGCAGTTCTTC

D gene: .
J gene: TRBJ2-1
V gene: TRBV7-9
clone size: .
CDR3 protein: CARSLIFWGTEQFF
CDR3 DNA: TGTGCCAGGAGCTTGATATTTTGGGGTACTGAGCAGTTCTTC

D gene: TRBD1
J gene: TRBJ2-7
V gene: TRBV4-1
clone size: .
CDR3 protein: CASSPLGQGAYEQYF
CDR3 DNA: TGCGCCAGCAGCCCCCTGGGACAGGGTGCCTACGAGCAGTACTTC

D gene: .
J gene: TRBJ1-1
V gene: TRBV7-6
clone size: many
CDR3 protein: CASSLFGPNTEAFF
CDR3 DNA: TGTGCCAGCAGCTTATTTGGGCCGAACACTGAAGCTTTCTTT